Following are 22 T cell receptor beta chains from one sample sequenced in a study of CD8 T cells in ankylosing spondylitis. TCRdb called the 5' RACE reads again in MiXCR, with one record for every CDR3 protein. This sample has hundreds of thousands of distinct CDR3 sequences, with less than 25% found just once. The specimen was blood, either unsorted or a sorted T cell fraction (not recorded which). The receptors stem from a female donor with ankylosing spondylitis or in good health (not recorded which).

This clonotype was recorded a few times. This rearrangement joins TRBV20-1 to TRBJ2-7; TRBD2 matches at 7 bases. Germline CDR1 DFQATT, CDR2 SNEGSKA (reference sequence). V trimming: 0 bases; J trimming: 2 bases; junction bases outside the gene matches: 13. This CDR3 has 17 residues. CDR3: CSARDASGGRRTYEQYF. CDR3 sequence (DNA): TGCAGTGCTAGAGATGCTAGCGGAGGAAGACGAACCTACGAGCAGTACTTC.

This clonotype came up a few times. V gene TRBV20-1 combines with J gene TRBJ2-3; D is unclear. Deletions cut 2 bases from V and 7 bases from J, with 16 bases between. Looked up from germline, CDR1 is DFQATT and CDR2 is SNEGSKA (reference sequence). This CDR3 has 14 residues. The CDR3 reads CSARSDSGLNTQYF. DNA for the CDR3: TGCAGTGCTAGATCAGACTCCGGTTTGAATACGCAGTATTTT.

This clonotype was found many times. The gene calls are TRBV3-1 and TRBJ2-7, with 9 bases identical to TRBD1. From germline, CDR1 is LGHDT and CDR2 YNNKEL (reference sequence). This CDR3 is 14 amino acids long. V shed 4 bases, J shed 5 bases, and the junction held 6 bases outside the gene matches. The CDR3 here is CASSPGTGLDEQYF. The CDR3 bases are TGTGCCAGCAGCCCAGGGACAGGGTTGGACGAGCAGTACTTC.

The V call is TRBV12-5, the J call TRBJ1-2; D is undetermined. Germline-derived CDR1 and CDR2 are LGHNT and FRNRAP. The CDR3 has 14 residues. V was shortened by 2 bases and J by 3 bases, with 10 bases between the two germline ends. The CDR3 nucleotides read TGTGCTAGTGGTTTGCCAGGAATGGACTATGGCTACACCTTC. Translating gives CASGLPGMDYGYTF.

This clonotype was found once. This rearrangement joins TRBV19 to TRBJ1-1; the D is unclear. Trimming stripped 7 bases from V and 6 bases from J, with 9 bases between. The CDR3 runs 11 residues. Germline CDR1 is LNHDA and CDR2 is SQIVND (reference sequence). This CDR3 is CASKSHAEAFF. CDR3 bases: TGTGCCAGTAAAAGTCATGCTGAAGCTTTCTTT.

The CDR3 sequence is CATSRERSGDFVSTDTQYF. The CDR3 region has the DNA TGTGCCACCAGCAGAGAAAGGTCGGGAGACTTCGTGTCCACAGATACGCAGTATTTT. This chain links TRBV15 with TRBJ2-3; possibly TRBD2 for D (6 bases). The V and J ends lost 0 bases and 2 bases respectively, with 21 bases between them. This CDR3 spans 19 amino acids. Germline CDR1 LNHNV, CDR2 YYDKDF (reference sequence).

The J gene is TRBJ2-3, the V gene TRBV9; D is uncertain. The CDR3 extends over 18 amino acids. The germline V gene has CDR1 SGDLS and CDR2 YYNGEE. Trimming took off 3 bases at V and 2 bases at J, with 22 bases between the two ends. The CDR3 nucleotides read TGTGCCAGCAGCGCCCCTGGGCTGAGAAGTCTTTCCACAGATACGCAGTATTTT. It yields the protein CASSAPGLRSLSTDTQYF.

This clonotype was observed a few times. The chain is built from TRBV11-2 and TRBJ1-6, with TRBD1 as a possible D gene (5 bases). Trimming stripped 3 bases from V and 10 bases from J, with 10 bases between. The CDR3 spans 13 residues. Germline CDR1 SGHAT, CDR2 FQNNGV. CDR3 in amino acids: CASSFEGSSPLHF. The CDR3 bases are TGTGCCAGCAGCTTTGAGGGGAGCTCACCCCTCCACTTT. Using reference TRBV11-2 and TRBJ1-6 for the parts outside the CDR3, the full variable domain is EAGVAQSPRYKIIEKRQSVAFWCNPISGHATLYWYQQILGQGPKLLIQFQNNGVVDDSQLPKDRFSAERLKGVDSTLKIQPAKLEDSAVYLCASSFEGSSPLHFGNGTRLTVT.

V and J are TRBV2 and TRBJ1-4; D ambiguous. With 8 bases removed from V and 3 bases from J, the gap between germline ends came to 16 bases. CDR1 is SNHLY and CDR2 is FYNNEI in the germline V gene. This CDR3 has 15 amino acids. For the CDR3, the DNA is TGTGCCAGCCTCCCGGCGGGGAAATCTAATGAAAAACTGTTTTTT. It translates to CASLPAGKSNEKLFF.

This clonotype was observed a few times. The rearrangement links TRBV10-3 to TRBJ2-5, with unresolved D. V lost 3 bases, J lost 5 bases, and 7 bases lay in between. Germline V gene lookup returns CDR1 ENHRY and CDR2 SYGVKD. The CDR3 runs 12 residues. The CDR3 is CAISDVSETQYF. As DNA, the CDR3 is TGTGCCATCAGTGATGTCAGTGAGACCCAGTACTTC.

This clonotype has more than one count but fewer than ten. The CDR3 DNA reads TGCAGTGCTGAAGGAGGTGTTACTGAAGCTTTCTTT. It codes for CSAEGGVTEAFF. The V call is TRBV20-1, the J call TRBJ1-1; D remains ambiguous. Trimming pared 5 bases from V and 5 bases from J, leaving 12 bases between. The CDR3 loop spans 12 amino acids. CDR1 DFQATT and CDR2 SNEGSKA come from the germline V gene (reference sequence).

The chain is built from TRBV6-2 or TRBV6-3 and TRBJ2-1; 11 positions match TRBD2. This CDR3 is 14 amino acids long. CDR1 and CDR2 (germline): MNHEY, SVGEGT. With V trimmed by 5 bases and J by 8 bases, 5 bases remained unmatched. The chain's CDR3 is CASSRLAGTDEQFF. CDR3 sequence (DNA): TGTGCCAGCAGTCGACTAGCGGGAACGGATGAGCAGTTCTTC.

Ten or more counts support this clonotype. The chain recombines TRBV20-1 with TRBJ1-2; no firm D call. Trimming removed 3 bases from V and 8 bases from J, with 16 bases in between. The germline gives CDR1 DFQATT, CDR2 SNEGSKA (reference sequence). CDR3 length: 13 residues. The CDR3 loop is CSARDLLSVGYTF. The DNA of the CDR3 is TGCAGTGCTAGGGATCTCCTTTCTGTCGGCTACACCTTC.

This clonotype has ten or more counts. V usage is TRBV10-3 and J usage is TRBJ2-1; the D gene is possibly TRBD2 (5 bases). V was trimmed by 7 bases and J by 5 bases, leaving 15 bases between them. CDR3 length: 14 amino acids. The germline CDR1 and CDR2 sequences are ENHRY and SYGVKD. The CDR3 sequence: CAINSGEPNNEQFF. CDR3 nucleotide sequence: TGTGCCATCAATTCCGGGGAACCGAACAATGAGCAGTTCTTC.

This clonotype was seen only a few times. V is TRBV29-1 and J is TRBJ2-1; D is undetermined. Trimming cost V 3 bases and J 0 bases, with 12 bases left between them. CDR3 length: 15 residues. The germline V gene encodes CDR1 SQVTM and CDR2 ANQGSEA. The CDR3 is CSVEAAESSYNEQFF. The CDR3 DNA reads TGCAGCGTTGAGGCGGCCGAAAGCTCCTACAATGAGCAGTTCTTC.

The chain couples TRBV30 to TRBJ2-4, with a weak D call TRBD2 (5 bases). Germline-derived CDR1 and CDR2 are GTSNPN and SVGIG (reference sequence). The CDR3 is 14 amino acids. V lost 3 bases, J lost 6 bases, and 15 bases lay in between. CDR3 protein: CAWSVGKAVNIQYF. CDR3 DNA: TGTGCCTGGAGCGTCGGGAAAGCGGTAAACATTCAGTACTTC.

The CDR3 region is CASSLPRVGLAGGNEQFF. CDR3 coding DNA: TGTGCCAGCAGCTTACCGCGAGTAGGACTAGCGGGAGGCAATGAGCAGTTCTTC. J is TRBJ2-1 and V is TRBV7-2; TRBD2 matches 14 bases. V shed 2 bases, J shed 6 bases, and the junction held 9 bases outside the gene matches. The CDR3 has 18 amino acids. Germline CDR1 reads SGHTA; CDR2 reads FQGNSA.

The chain joins TRBV18 to TRBJ2-2; perhaps TRBD2 as D (6 bases). With 3 bases removed from V and 6 bases from J, the gap between germline ends came to 17 bases. The CDR3 is 16 amino acids. Looked up from germline, CDR1 is KGHSH and CDR2 is LQKENI. DNA for the CDR3: TGTGCCAGCTCACCGTCTCCCGGGAGAGGCGCCGGGGAGCTGTTTTTT. It translates to CASSPSPGRGAGELFF.

The V call is TRBV20-1, the J call TRBJ2-2; D possibly corresponds to TRBD2 (6 bases). Between the trimmed V and J ends, which lost 6 bases and 6 bases, there was a span of 17 bases. CDR1 DFQATT and CDR2 SNEGSKA come from the germline V gene (reference sequence). This CDR3 comprises 14 residues. The CDR3 sequence: CSAPLSGVAGELFF. The CDR3, as DNA: TGCAGTGCCCCACTTAGCGGTGTGGCCGGGGAGCTGTTTTTT.

This chain connects TRBV20-1 to TRBJ2-7; 7 nucleotides align to TRBD2. Trimming took 3 bases from V and 3 from J; bases not matched to a gene: 8. Germline CDR1 reads DFQATT; CDR2 reads SNEGSKA (reference sequence). The CDR3 is 14 amino acids. The CDR3 DNA sequence: TGCAGTGCTAGCTCCCAACTAGCGTTCTACGAGCAGTACTTC. Its protein product is CSASSQLAFYEQYF.

This clonotype was seen a handful of times. The chain couples TRBV7-9 to TRBJ2-5; 7 bases are shared with TRBD1. CDR1 is SEHNR and CDR2 is FQNEAQ in the germline V gene (reference sequence). The CDR3 loop spans 12 amino acids. V was clipped by 1 base and J by 8 bases; unmatched bases: 1. The CDR3 spells CASSLDRGTQYF. The CDR3 DNA sequence: TGTGCCAGCAGCTTAGACAGGGGAACCCAGTACTTC. Complete variable domain (other parts from reference TRBV7-9 and TRBJ2-5): DTGVSQNPRHKITKRGQNVTFRCDPISEHNRLYWYRQTLGQGPEFLTYFQNEAQLEKSRLLSDRFSAERPKGSFSTLEIQRTEQGDSAMYLCASSLDRGTQYFGPGTRLLVL.

V and J are TRBV5-1 and TRBJ2-3, with TRBD2 matching 10 bases. The CDR3 is made up of 17 amino acids. The germline V gene encodes CDR1 SGHRS and CDR2 YFSETQ. Unmatched junction bases numbered 6, after V lost 0 bases and J lost 2 bases. The CDR3 spells CASSLVSSGSSTDTQYF. The CDR3 coding sequence is TGCGCCAGCAGCTTGGTCTCTAGCGGGAGTTCCACAGATACGCAGTATTTT.